The rows below give T cell receptor beta chains drawn from one sample of a study of blood T cells in healthy people across ages. MiXCR, applied by TCRdb to the 5' RACE reads, yields one record per CDR3 protein. The sample holds about 1.1 million distinct CDR3 sequences; roughly two fifths are singletons and the top ten take under 15%. The sequenced sample was blood. Receptors originate from a young man in good health. Both conserved end residues are part of each CDR3. D genes are given only for firm matches. A row's size may be missing; if present it is once, few, many or a size class.

V gene	D gene	J gene	clone size	CDR3 DNA	CDR3 protein
TRBV9	-	TRBJ2-7	-	TGTGCCAGCAGACCACCTTACGAGCAGTACTTC	CASRPPYEQYF
TRBV20-1	-	TRBJ1-1	few	TGCAGTGCTAGAGTGACCGCGAACACTGAAGCTTTCTTT	CSARVTANTEAFF
TRBV20-1	-	TRBJ1-5	-	TGCAGTGCTAGAGTACGGGGCCTGACTTATCAGCCCCAGCATTTT	CSARVRGLTYQPQHF
TRBV12-3/TRBV12-4	TRBD1	TRBJ1-1	-	TGTGCCAGCAGCTCGGGACAGGCGATTGAAGCTTTCTTT	CASSSGQAIEAFF
TRBV2	-	TRBJ1-5	-	TGTGCCGGCAAGGGGCCGAGTAGCAATCAGCCCCAGCATTTT	CAGKGPSSNQPQHF
TRBV5-1	-	TRBJ1-2	few	TGCGCCAGCAGTTCTCCTGCTTCGAGCTACACCTTC	CASSSPASSYTF
TRBV29-1	-	TRBJ1-2	-	TGCAGCGTTGAAGACCCTCCGGGCCGAGGGATCTATGGCTACACCTTC	CSVEDPPGRGIYGYTF
TRBV29-1	-	TRBJ2-3	few	TGCAGCGTGACTGCGCCTGCCGGAGATACGCAGTATTTT	CSVTAPAGDTQYF
TRBV12-3/TRBV12-4	-	TRBJ2-7	few	TGTGCCAGCAGTTTGGGCGGGGTCGCTGAGCAGTACTTC	CASSLGGVAEQYF
TRBV5-1	TRBD1	TRBJ2-3	-	TGCGCCAGCAGCTCCCTTCCGGGACAGACTACAGGTACGCAGTATTTT	CASSSLPGQTTGTQYF
TRBV2	-	TRBJ2-3	few	TGTGCCAGCAGTCCCACTCTGGGGTCAGGCGGGTCAGATACGCAGTATTTT	CASSPTLGSGGSDTQYF
TRBV12-3/TRBV12-4	-	TRBJ2-2	-	TGTGCCAGCAGTTTAGGACTAGTTCCGAACACCGGGGAGCTGTTTTTT	CASSLGLVPNTGELFF
TRBV12-3/TRBV12-4	-	TRBJ1-1	-	TGTGCCAGCAGTTTACGGGACGGGGTCACTGAAGCTTTCTTT	CASSLRDGVTEAFF
TRBV12-3/TRBV12-4	-	TRBJ1-2	few	TGTGCCAGCAGTTTATCAGGGAGCCGCCGAGTAGGCTACACCTTC	CASSLSGSRRVGYTF
TRBV7-2	TRBD2	TRBJ2-5	-	TGTGCCAGCAGTTTAACCGGGACTAGCGGGGGGAGTGAGCAGTACTTC	CASSLTGTSGGSEQYF
TRBV5-1	-	TRBJ2-5	-	TGCGCCAGCAGCTTTACCACCGGGACGAAGCAAGAGACCCAGTACTTC	CASSFTTGTKQETQYF
TRBV5-1	-	TRBJ2-4	-	TGCGCCAGCAGCTCCGGGGCAGACTTAGCCAAAAACATTCAGTACTTC	CASSSGADLAKNIQYF
TRBV12-3/TRBV12-4	TRBD2	TRBJ2-1	many	TGTGCCAGCAGTTTAAGCGGGGGGGCCTACAATGAGCAGTTCTTC	CASSLSGGAYNEQFF
TRBV7-2	TRBD1	TRBJ1-2	few	TGTGCCAGCAGCTCCCCGACAGGGAAGGGCTACACCTTC	CASSSPTGKGYTF
TRBV2	TRBD1	TRBJ1-4	-	TGTGCCAGCAGTGACGGACAGGGACAAGGAGAAAAACTGTTTTTT	CASSDGQGQGEKLFF
TRBV7-9	-	TRBJ1-4	-	TGTGCCAGCAGCCTATTGTCCGGGGGCGGACTGTTTTTT	CASSLLSGGGLFF
TRBV20-1	-	TRBJ1-4	few	TGCAGTGCTCCCCCCCGGACAACTAATGAAAAACTGTTTTTT	CSAPPRTTNEKLFF
TRBV4-1	-	TRBJ2-1	-	TGCGCCAGCAGCCAAGTCAAGGACGACTTCGGAGAGCAGTTCTTC	CASSQVKDDFGEQFF
TRBV12-3/TRBV12-4	-	TRBJ2-3	-	TGTGCCAGCAGTGAAAGTACTAAGGGGGGCACAGATACGCAGTATTTT	CASSESTKGGTDTQYF
TRBV7-9	-	TRBJ2-7	few	TGTGCCAGCAGCTTAGGTGATTTCAACGAGCAGTACTTC	CASSLGDFNEQYF
TRBV20-1	-	TRBJ2-1	-	TGCAGTGCTCCGAGACCCGGGGGCAATGAGCAGTTCTTC	CSAPRPGGNEQFF
TRBV7-8	-	TRBJ2-3	-	TGTGCCAGCAGCTTAAGTGTCATATCCACTAGCACAGATACGCAGTATTTT	CASSLSVISTSTDTQYF
TRBV10-3	-	TRBJ2-2	-	TGTGCCATCGCCGAAGGAATCAGCGGGGAGCTGTTTTTT	CAIAEGISGELFF
TRBV7-9	-	TRBJ2-3	-	TGTGCCTGTCCCCGCGGGGAAAGGACAGATACGCAGTATTTT	CACPRGERTDTQYF
TRBV12-3/TRBV12-4	-	TRBJ2-6	-	TGTGCCAGAAGTCCCGAGGACTTTGGGGCCAACGTCCTGACTTTC	CARSPEDFGANVLTF
TRBV10-2	-	TRBJ1-2	once	TGCGCCAGCCTCGAGATGCAGGGAGACTATGGCTACACCTTC	CASLEMQGDYGYTF
TRBV2	-	TRBJ1-1	-	TGTGCCAGCAGTGAACAGGGGAGGGGAAACACTGAAGCTTTCTTT	CASSEQGRGNTEAFF
TRBV6-2/TRBV6-3	TRBD1	TRBJ1-1	-	TGTGCCAGCACGACGGTCGCACAGGGGGCCACTGAAGCTTTCTTT	CASTTVAQGATEAFF
TRBV20-1	-	TRBJ2-5	-	TGCAGTGCTCGGACGGCTGACGGACAAGAGACCCAGTACTTC	CSARTADGQETQYF
TRBV25-1	-	TRBJ1-2	-	TGTGCCAGCAGTGACGCGGGGGACGGCTACACCTTC	CASSDAGDGYTF
TRBV6-5	-	TRBJ1-3	-	TGTGCCAGCAGTTACGGAACGCCGTCAGAAGGTCACACCATATATTTT	CASSYGTPSEGHTIYF
TRBV20-1	TRBD1	TRBJ2-3	few	TGCAGTGCTAGAGACCCGGGACAGGGGGGTGCAGATACGCAGTATTTT	CSARDPGQGGADTQYF